This T cell receptor beta chain was identified during a study of identical twins. Using its own MiXCR run on the 5' RACE reads, TCRdb lists one record per CDR3 protein. The profile shows roughly 540,000 distinct CDR3 sequences, approximately 22% of them singletons. The V gene lost 4 bases and the J gene lost 5 bases, with 12 bases spanning the gap. The germline gives CDR1 SGHDT, CDR2 YYEEEE. There are 13 residues in the CDR3. These data were also reused for a study on T cells expressing NK-cell markers. That publication notes: Expanded clones of NKG2C+ T cells had an unclear HCMV specificity.

The sample taken for sequencing was CD4+ T cells sorted from blood. This receptor was obtained from a woman aged 18-35 years in good health. The chain employs TRBV5-6 and TRBJ2-5; D tentatively reads TRBD1 or TRBD2 (5 bases each). The CDR3: CASSHGTEETQYF. The CDR3 region has the DNA TGTGCCAGCAGCCACGGGACCGAGGAGACCCAGTACTTC. Variable domain in full (rest from reference TRBV5-6 and TRBJ2-5): DAGVTQSPTHLIKTRGQQVTLRCSPKSGHDTVSWYQQALGQGPQFIFQYYEEEERQRGNFPDRFSGHQFPNYSSELNVNALLLGDSALYLCASSHGTEETQYFGPGTRLLVL.